This TCR beta chain was identified during a study of OX40 agonist ivuxolimab in advanced cancers. Across the study: Patients received ivuxolimab, an agonistic anti-OX40 (CD134) antibody. Patients treated during dose escalation were battling hepatocellular carcinoma, melanoma, renal cell or head and neck cancer.

CDR1 and CDR2 (germline): SGHTS, YDEGEE. Trimming removed 4 bases at V and 5 bases at J, with 16 bases between. This CDR3 is built from 15 residues. Data came from immunoSEQ multiplex PCR; TCRdb stores just in-frame clones and leaves some out. The sample carries under 55,000 clones, 85% to 95% recorded once. Study findings and constraints: Dose levels from 0.1 to 3.0 mg/kg saw CD4+ and CD8+ blood T cells expand clonally by week 6. There were also nonresponders showing low normalized T-cell clonal expansion.

As for this clone: The target antigen is unknown.

The source of this sequence is an adult with an advanced solid tumor such as melanoma, head and neck, liver or kidney cancer. Sample: CD4+ or CD8+ T cells sorted from blood, taken in a trial of the OX40 agonist ivuxolimab. The chain has TRBV5-8 and TRBJ1-5; D uncertain. The CDR3 is CASSDDFRRDQPQHF. The CDR3 DNA reads TGTGCCAGCAGCGACGACTTCCGGAGGGATCAGCCCCAGCATTTT.